Listed below are T cell receptor beta chains from one sample, sequenced in a study of CD8 T cells in ankylosing spondylitis. TCRdb reprocessed the 5' RACE reads with MiXCR, giving one entry per CDR3 protein. This table has roughly 490,000 distinct CDR3 sequences, about 5.2% appearing once. Sequencing used blood, either unsorted or a sorted T cell fraction (not recorded which). The source is a male donor with ankylosing spondylitis. Each CDR3 is given with its conserved first and last residue. D genes are given only for firm matches. Clone size is given for some rows only: seen once, a few or many times, or a class if the clone is expanded.

>many|NA|TRBV29-1|TRBJ2-3|12
TGCAGCGCGGGGCTCAGCACAGATACGCAGTATTTT
CSAGLSTDTQYF
>many|NA|TRBV20-1|TRBJ2-2|13
TGCAGTGCTAACAGGGTGGACACCGGGGAGCTGTTTTTT
CSANRVDTGELFF
>many|NA|TRBV15|TRBJ2-3|12
TGTGCCACCAGCAGAGACTGGGATACGCAGTATTTT
CATSRDWDTQYF
>few|NA|TRBV11-2|TRBJ1-2|15
TGTGCCAGCAGCTTTCACAGGGCCATCAACTATGGCTACACCTTC
CASSFHRAINYGYTF
>NA|NA|TRBV28|TRBJ2-3|15
TGTGCCAGCAGTTTGTACACGACCAGCACAGATACGCAGTATTTT
CASSLYTTSTDTQYF
>many|NA|TRBV12-3/TRBV12-4|TRBJ1-5|15
TGTGCCAGCAGTTTAGGCAGGGTTAGGAATCAGCCCCAGCATTTT
CASSLGRVRNQPQHF
>many|NA|TRBV6-5|TRBJ1-1|15
TGTGCCAGCAGTTACAGCGGGGGGGACGGCACTGAAGCTTTCTTT
CASSYSGGDGTEAFF
>many|NA|TRBV27|TRBJ2-7|14
TGTGCCAGCAGTCGAAAGGGGGAGCTCTACGAGCAGTACTTC
CASSRKGELYEQYF
>many|TRBD1|TRBV29-1|TRBJ1-2|12
TGCAGCGTGGTCCGGGACAGATATGGCTACACCTTC
CSVVRDRYGYTF
>many|NA|TRBV28|TRBJ1-1|16
TGTGCCAGCAGTTTTGAGCGGGCCCGGGCTGGCACTGAAGCTTTCTTT
CASSFERARAGTEAFF
>many|NA|TRBV9|TRBJ1-3|14
TGTGCCAGCAGCGTAGGGCGTTCTGGAAACACCATATATTTT
CASSVGRSGNTIYF
>NA|TRBD1|TRBV11-3|TRBJ2-3|15
TGTGCCAGCAGCCGACAGGGGTTTGGGGCAGATACGCAGTATTTT
CASSRQGFGADTQYF
>many|NA|TRBV20-1|TRBJ1-5|13
TGCAGTGCTGGGACACTGGTTAATCAGCCCCAGCATTTT
CSAGTLVNQPQHF
>many|TRBD1|TRBV7-9|TRBJ1-2|13
TGTGCCAGCAGCGGCGGGACAGGGTGGGGCTACACCTTC
CASSGGTGWGYTF
>few|NA|TRBV7-9|TRBJ1-1|13
TGTGCCAGCAGCTTAGTATTAAGGGGAGAGACTTTCTTT
CASSLVLRGETFF
>many|NA|TRBV20-1|TRBJ1-2|14
TGCAGTGCTTGGGGGGACCCTCCCAGCTATGGCTACACCTTC
CSAWGDPPSYGYTF
>many|NA|TRBV20-1|TRBJ1-1|11
TGCAGTGCTAGTGAGGGCTCTGAAGCTTTCTTT
CSASEGSEAFF
>many|NA|TRBV6-1|TRBJ1-2|15
TGTGCCAGCAGTGAATCGTTCGGCGGGCCCGGGGGCTACACCTTC
CASSESFGGPGGYTF
>NA|NA|TRBV21-1|TRBJ2-5|14
TGTGCCGGTTTAGGACAGGGTGCAGCAGAGACCCAGTACTTC
CAGLGQGAAETQYF
>NA|NA|TRBV25-1|TRBJ2-1|15
TGTGCCAGCAGTGAATTTCTAAGCTCCTACAATGAGCAGTTCTTC
CASSEFLSSYNEQFF
>NA|TRBD1|TRBV7-8|TRBJ2-7|17
TGTGCCAGCAGCTTACTCGGGACAGCTTTGGGGGCTTACGAGCAGTACTTC
CASSLLGTALGAYEQYF
>many|NA|TRBV20-1|TRBJ2-5|12
TGCAGTGCTAGAGTAGGCCGCGAGACCCAGTACTTC
CSARVGRETQYF
>many|NA|TRBV6-2/TRBV6-3|TRBJ2-3|14
TGTGCCAGCAGACCGGGCCAAAGCACAGATACGCAGTATTTT
CASRPGQSTDTQYF
>many|NA|TRBV7-2|TRBJ2-3|15
TGTGCCAGCAGCTTTAGGGGGAGAGGCCCAGATACGCAGTATTTT
CASSFRGRGPDTQYF
>many|NA|TRBV12-5|TRBJ1-1|13
TGTGCTAGTGGTCGAGGGGAAAACACTGAAGCTTTCTTT
CASGRGENTEAFF
>many|TRBD1|TRBV7-2|TRBJ1-6|15
TGTGCCAGCAGCCCTCCAGGCAGGGGGAATTCACCCCTCCACTTT
CASSPPGRGNSPLHF
>many|TRBD1|TRBV20-1|TRBJ1-4|13
TGCAGTGCCCAGGACAGGACATATGAAAAACTGTTTTTT
CSAQDRTYEKLFF
>many|NA|TRBV20-1|TRBJ2-7|13
TGCAGCGGGAGAGGCGGGGTTACCTACGAGCAGTACTTC
CSGRGGVTYEQYF
>many|NA|TRBV27|TRBJ1-2|15
TGTGCCAGCAGTTGGGCCCGGGGAAGGGACTATGGCTACACCTTC
CASSWARGRDYGYTF
>many|NA|TRBV5-6|TRBJ2-4|16
TGTGCCAGCAGCTTGGTCGCGGGGCTAGCCAAAAACATTCAGTACTTC
CASSLVAGLAKNIQYF
>many|NA|TRBV24-1|TRBJ1-2|12
TGTGCCACCAGTGACAGGAACTATGGCTACACCTTC
CATSDRNYGYTF
>many|NA|TRBV14|TRBJ2-3|14
TGTGCCAGCAGCCGGGACTTTTGGACAGATACGCAGTATTTT
CASSRDFWTDTQYF
>many|NA|TRBV20-1|TRBJ2-2|18
TGCAGTGCTAACTCTCGGGGAGGCAATAAAGCGAACACCGGGGAGCTGTTTTTT
CSANSRGGNKANTGELFF
>many|NA|TRBV12-3/TRBV12-4|TRBJ1-1|14
TGTGCCTCCCTCTCGGGGACTATGAACACTGAAGCTTTCTTT
CASLSGTMNTEAFF
>many|NA|TRBV4-3|TRBJ1-2|14
TGCGCCAGCAGTCAGACAGCGGGCAACTATGGCTACACCTTC
CASSQTAGNYGYTF
>many|NA|TRBV12-3/TRBV12-4|TRBJ1-1|16
TGTGCCAGCAGTCCCCGTCGGACATCTTTTAACACTGAAGCTTTCTTT
CASSPRRTSFNTEAFF
>few|TRBD1|TRBV7-6|TRBJ2-7|16
TGTGCCAGCAGCTTGACGACAGGGGTGAGCTCCTACGAGCAGTACTTC
CASSLTTGVSSYEQYF
>few|TRBD2|TRBV7-9|TRBJ2-5|13
TGTGCCAGCAGCGCCACTAGCGTAGAGACCCAGTACTTC
CASSATSVETQYF
>many|NA|TRBV29-1|TRBJ2-7|14
TGCAGCGTTGAAGTTTTGCGGGGCGCCTACGAGCAGTACTTC
CSVEVLRGAYEQYF
>many|NA|TRBV5-1|TRBJ2-5|14
TGCGCCAGCAGCTTGAACACACCGCAAGAGACCCAGTACTTC
CASSLNTPQETQYF
>many|TRBD1|TRBV10-3|TRBJ2-4|13
TGTGCCATCAGCATACAGGGGTTAAACATTCAGTACTTC
CAISIQGLNIQYF
>many|NA|TRBV20-1|TRBJ1-6|13
TGCAGTGCTTACAGAGAGTGGAATTCACCCCTCCACTTT
CSAYREWNSPLHF
>NA|NA|TRBV19|TRBJ2-2|11
TGTGCCAGTAGTATAGAAAGGGAGCTGTTTTTT
CASSIERELFF
>NA|TRBD1|TRBV12-3/TRBV12-4|TRBJ1-6|15
TGTGCCAGCAGAACCGGGACAGGATATAATTCACCCCTCCACTTT
CASRTGTGYNSPLHF
>many|TRBD2|TRBV20-1|TRBJ2-3|16
TGCAGTGCTAGGGTTCCACTAGCGGGAATATTAGATACGCAGTATTTT
CSARVPLAGILDTQYF
>many|NA|TRBV4-2|TRBJ1-1|16
TGTGCCAGCAGCCAAGAAACGGTATCAGGGGCCACTGAAGCTTTCTTT
CASSQETVSGATEAFF
>many|TRBD2|TRBV7-2|TRBJ2-4|17
TGTGCCAGCAGCCTAGAACTAGCGGGGGTAGCCAAAAACATTCAGTACTTC
CASSLELAGVAKNIQYF